This TCR beta chain was sequenced in a study of cytomegalovirus exposure and HLA in healthy donors. Turning to the study itself: Membership in the Caucasian-associated ancestry cluster was found for about four fifths of 300 to 400 genotyped donors.

Healthy bone marrow donors made up the donors. A note on this clone: As yet, its antigen is unknown.

Trimming took 3 bases from V and 4 from J; bases not matched to a gene: 3. The germline V gene has CDR1 MGHDK and CDR2 SYGVNS. This CDR3 comprises 15 residues. Study-wide points: Most TCR sequences were uncommon, yet certain public TCRs appeared in many donors.

13 Jbeta primers and 60 Vbeta primers were used for the PCR. Authors' methods: A later analysis counted around 80 million unique TCR beta chains, around 10 million shared. Sequenced by immunoSEQ multiplex PCR; TCRdb stores in-frame clones only, minus some. The DNA was the basis for D and trimming; V, J and clone size are from that table. The sample lists some 190,000 clones; around 80% were seen once. The V and J genes are TRBV25-1 and TRBJ2-5; 12 bases align to TRBD1. This clonotype originated in a young man in good health and CMV-seronegative. Material for sequencing was PBMCs. CDR3 bases: TGTGCCAGCAGTGATCCGGGACAGGGGGCAGAGACCCAGTACTTC. This gives the protein CASSDPGQGAETQYF.